This T cell receptor (beta chain) stems from a study of CD8 T cells in ankylosing spondylitis. Study observations and caveats: Reportedly, significant enrichment of disease-linked clones occurred in matched ankylosing spondylitis synovial fluid. Clones linked to disease, bearing a CD8+ phenotype, were relatively rare in peripheral blood. Apparently characteristic of ankylosing spondylitis blood was a TCR beta motif (eight highly homologous variants).

Each CDR3 protein is one row after TCRdb ran MiXCR on the 5' RACE reads. The sample lists a few hundred thousand distinct CDR3 sequences, about 20% occurring once. Comments on this clonotype: Its antigen is as yet unknown.

CDR1 and CDR2 from the germline V gene are DFQATT and SNEGSKA (reference sequence). CDR3 length: 12 amino acids. The ends were cut back, 3 bases at V and 4 bases at J, with 8 bases in the middle. The material sequenced was blood, either unsorted or a sorted T cell fraction (not recorded which). The TCR comes from a male donor with ankylosing spondylitis. The chain combines TRBV20-1 with TRBJ2-3; tentatively, D is TRBD1 or TRBD2 (5 bases each). The CDR3 loop is CSARGVADTQYF. CDR3 coding DNA: TGCAGTGCTAGGGGGGTGGCAGATACGCAGTATTTT.